This record concerns one T cell receptor (beta chain) sequence. The same CDR3 can be traced to other DNA sequences in this sample. The method was immunoSEQ multiplex PCR; TCRdb's version includes in-frame clones alone and lacks a portion of them. The sample carries about 280,000 clones, 88% recorded once. V lost 0 bases and J lost 4, with 8 bases in between. The CDR3 sequence is 13 residues long. Germline CDR1 SGHRS, CDR2 YFSETQ. These data come from a study of cytomegalovirus exposure and HLA in healthy donors. V usage is TRBV5-1 and J usage is TRBJ2-7; D is possibly TRBD2 (6 bases). This TCR was sampled from a young woman in good health and CMV-seronegative. Specimen: PBMCs. DNA of the CDR3: TGCGCCAGCAGCTTGGAGGGGACTTACGAGCAGTACTTC. Amino acid sequence: CASSLEGTYEQYF.